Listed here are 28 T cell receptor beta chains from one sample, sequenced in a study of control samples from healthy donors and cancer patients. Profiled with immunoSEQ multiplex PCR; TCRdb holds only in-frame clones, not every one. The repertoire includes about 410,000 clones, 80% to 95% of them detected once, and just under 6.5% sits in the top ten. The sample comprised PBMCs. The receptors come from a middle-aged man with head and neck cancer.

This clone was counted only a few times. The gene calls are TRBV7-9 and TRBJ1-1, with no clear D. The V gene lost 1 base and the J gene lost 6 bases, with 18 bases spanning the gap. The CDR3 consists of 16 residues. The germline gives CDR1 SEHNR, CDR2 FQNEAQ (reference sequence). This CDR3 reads CASSLGGSGRVAEAFF. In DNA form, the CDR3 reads TGTGCCAGCAGCTTAGGTGGGTCGGGGAGGGTCGCTGAAGCTTTCTTT.

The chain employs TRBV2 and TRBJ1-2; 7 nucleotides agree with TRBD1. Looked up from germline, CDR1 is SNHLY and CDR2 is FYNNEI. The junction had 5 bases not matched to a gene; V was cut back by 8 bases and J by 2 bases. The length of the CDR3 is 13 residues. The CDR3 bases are TGTGCCAGCCACCTGACAGGGAACTATGGCTACACCTTC. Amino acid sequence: CASHLTGNYGYTF.

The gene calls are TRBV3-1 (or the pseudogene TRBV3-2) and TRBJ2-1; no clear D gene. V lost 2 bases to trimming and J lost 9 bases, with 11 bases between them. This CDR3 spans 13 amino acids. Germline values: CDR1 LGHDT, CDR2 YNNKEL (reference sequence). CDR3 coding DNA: TGTGCCAGCAGCCAACCGGCCGGCGGTGAGCAGTTCTTC. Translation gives CASSQPAGGEQFF.

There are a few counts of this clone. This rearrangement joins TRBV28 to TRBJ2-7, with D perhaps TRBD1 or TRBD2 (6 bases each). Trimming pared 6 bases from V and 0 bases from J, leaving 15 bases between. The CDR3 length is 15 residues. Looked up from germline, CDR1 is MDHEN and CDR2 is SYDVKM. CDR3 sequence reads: CASSPGAGVSYEQYF. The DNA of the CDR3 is TGTGCCAGCAGCCCGGGGGCAGGAGTCTCCTACGAGCAGTACTTC.

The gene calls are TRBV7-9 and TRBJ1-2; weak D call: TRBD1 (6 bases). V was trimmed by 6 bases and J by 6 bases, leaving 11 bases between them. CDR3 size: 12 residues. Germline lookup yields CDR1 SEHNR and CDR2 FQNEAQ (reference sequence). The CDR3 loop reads CASSRTADGYTF. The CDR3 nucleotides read TGTGCCAGCAGTCGGACAGCAGATGGCTACACCTTC.

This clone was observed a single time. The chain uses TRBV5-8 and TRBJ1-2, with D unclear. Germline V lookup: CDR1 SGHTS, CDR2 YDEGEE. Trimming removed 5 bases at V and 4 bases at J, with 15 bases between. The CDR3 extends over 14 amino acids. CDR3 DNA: TGTGCCAGCAGAAATCGAAACCAACCCTATGGCTACACCTTC. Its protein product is CASRNRNQPYGYTF.

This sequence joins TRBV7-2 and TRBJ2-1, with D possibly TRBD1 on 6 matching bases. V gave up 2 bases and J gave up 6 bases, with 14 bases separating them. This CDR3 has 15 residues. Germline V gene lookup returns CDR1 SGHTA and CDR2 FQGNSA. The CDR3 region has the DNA TGTGCCAGCAGCTTAACAGGGCGAATGGGCAATGAGCAGTTCTTC. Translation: CASSLTGRMGNEQFF.

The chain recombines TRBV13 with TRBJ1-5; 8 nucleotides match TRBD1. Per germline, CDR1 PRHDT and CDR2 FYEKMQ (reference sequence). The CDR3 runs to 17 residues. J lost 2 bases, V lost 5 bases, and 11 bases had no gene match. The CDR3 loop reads CASSRRSKDRGNQPQHF. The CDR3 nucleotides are TGTGCCAGCAGCCGAAGGTCCAAGGACAGGGGCAATCAGCCCCAGCATTTT. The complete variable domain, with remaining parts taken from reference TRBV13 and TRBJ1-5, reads AAGVIQSPRHLIKEKRETATLKCYPIPRHDTVYWYQQGPGQDPQFLISFYEKMQSDKGSIPDRFSAQQFSDYHSELNMSSLELGDSALYFCASSRRSKDRGNQPQHFGDGTRLSIL.

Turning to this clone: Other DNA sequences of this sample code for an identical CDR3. The DNA of the CDR3 is TGCAGCGTTGAAGTATTGCAAGCCGGGACTCTCAATTACTACGAGCAGTACTTC. It is translated as CSVEVLQAGTLNYYEQYF. The rearrangement uses TRBV29-1 and TRBJ2-7; TRBD2 is a possible D gene (6 bases). Trimming pared 1 base from V and 3 bases from J, leaving 25 bases between. Germline V gene lookup returns CDR1 SQVTM and CDR2 ANQGSEA. This CDR3 region has 18 residues.

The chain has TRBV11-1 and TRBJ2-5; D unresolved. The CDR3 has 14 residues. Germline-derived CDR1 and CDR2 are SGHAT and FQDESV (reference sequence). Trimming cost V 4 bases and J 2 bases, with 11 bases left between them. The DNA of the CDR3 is TGTGCCAGCAGCTCCCCCGGTTGGCAAGAGACCCAGTACTTC. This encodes CASSSPGWQETQYF.

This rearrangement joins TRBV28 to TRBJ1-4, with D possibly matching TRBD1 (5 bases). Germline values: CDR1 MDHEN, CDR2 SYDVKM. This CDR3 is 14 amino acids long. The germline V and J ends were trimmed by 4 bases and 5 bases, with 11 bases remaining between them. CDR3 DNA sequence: TGTGCCAGCAGTTCCAGGGAAGGGAATGAAAAACTGTTTTTT. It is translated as CASSSREGNEKLFF.

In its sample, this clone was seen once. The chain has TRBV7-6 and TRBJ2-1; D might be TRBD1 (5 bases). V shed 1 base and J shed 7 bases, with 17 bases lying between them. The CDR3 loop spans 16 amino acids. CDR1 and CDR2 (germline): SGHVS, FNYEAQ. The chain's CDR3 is CASSLDVRQGVNEQFF. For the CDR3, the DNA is TGTGCCAGCAGCTTAGATGTTCGGCAGGGTGTAAATGAGCAGTTCTTC.

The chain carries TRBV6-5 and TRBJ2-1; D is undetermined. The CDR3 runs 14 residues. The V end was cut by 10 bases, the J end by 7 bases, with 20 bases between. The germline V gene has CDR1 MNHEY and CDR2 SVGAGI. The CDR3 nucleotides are TGTGCCATCCCTGGAACCAGGTTGGGGAATGAGCAGTTCTTC. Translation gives CAIPGTRLGNEQFF.

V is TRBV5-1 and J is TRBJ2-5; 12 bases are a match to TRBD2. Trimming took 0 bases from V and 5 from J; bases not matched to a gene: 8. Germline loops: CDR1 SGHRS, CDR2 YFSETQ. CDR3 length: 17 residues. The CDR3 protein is CASSLAPSGGARETQYF. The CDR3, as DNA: TGCGCCAGCAGCTTGGCCCCTAGCGGGGGGGCCCGGGAGACCCAGTACTTC.

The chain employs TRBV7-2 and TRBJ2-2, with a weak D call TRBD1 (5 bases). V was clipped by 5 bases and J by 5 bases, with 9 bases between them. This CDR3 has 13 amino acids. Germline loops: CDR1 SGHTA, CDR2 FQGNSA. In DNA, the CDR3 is TGTGCCAGCAGCCAAGACAGAACCGGGGAGCTGTTTTTT. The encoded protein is CASSQDRTGELFF. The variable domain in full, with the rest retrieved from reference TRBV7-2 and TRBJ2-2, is GAGVSQSPSNKVTEKGKDVELRCDPISGHTALYWYRQSLGQGLEFLIYFQGNSAPDKSGLPSDRFSAERTGGSVSTLTIQRTQQEDSAVYLCASSQDRTGELFFGEGSRLTVL.

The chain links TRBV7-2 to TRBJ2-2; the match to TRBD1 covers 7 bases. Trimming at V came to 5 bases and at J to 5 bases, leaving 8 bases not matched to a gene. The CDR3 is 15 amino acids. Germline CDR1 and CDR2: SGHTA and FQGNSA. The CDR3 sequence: CASSLQGPGTGELFF. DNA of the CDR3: TGTGCCAGCAGCCTACAGGGGCCAGGGACCGGGGAGCTGTTTTTT.

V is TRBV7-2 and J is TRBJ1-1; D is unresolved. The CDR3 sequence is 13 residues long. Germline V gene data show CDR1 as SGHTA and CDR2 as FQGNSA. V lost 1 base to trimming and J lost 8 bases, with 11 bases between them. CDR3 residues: CASSLEFRMEAFF. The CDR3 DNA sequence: TGTGCCAGCAGCTTAGAATTTCGGATGGAAGCTTTCTTT.

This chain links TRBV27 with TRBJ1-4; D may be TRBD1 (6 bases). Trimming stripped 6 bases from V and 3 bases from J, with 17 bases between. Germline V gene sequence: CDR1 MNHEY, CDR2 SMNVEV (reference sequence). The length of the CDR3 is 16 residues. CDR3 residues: CASRNRAGLANEKLFF. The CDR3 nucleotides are TGTGCCAGCAGAAACAGGGCAGGTTTGGCTAATGAAAAACTGTTTTTT.

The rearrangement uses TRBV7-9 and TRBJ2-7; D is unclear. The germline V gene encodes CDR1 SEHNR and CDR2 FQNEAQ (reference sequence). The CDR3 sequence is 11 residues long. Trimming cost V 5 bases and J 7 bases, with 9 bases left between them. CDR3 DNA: TGTGCCAGCAGCCCCATCGAGGAGCAGTACTTC. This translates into CASSPIEEQYF.

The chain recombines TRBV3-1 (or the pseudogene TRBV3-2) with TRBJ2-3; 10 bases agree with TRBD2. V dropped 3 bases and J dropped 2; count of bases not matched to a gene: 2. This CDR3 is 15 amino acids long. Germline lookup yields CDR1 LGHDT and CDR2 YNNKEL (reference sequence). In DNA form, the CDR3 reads TGTGCCAGCAGCCACACTAGCGGGGACACAGATACGCAGTATTTT. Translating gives CASSHTSGDTDTQYF.

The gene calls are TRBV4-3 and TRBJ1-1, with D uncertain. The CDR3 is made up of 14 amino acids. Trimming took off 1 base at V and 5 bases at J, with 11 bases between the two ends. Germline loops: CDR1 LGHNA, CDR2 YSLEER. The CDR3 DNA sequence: TGCGCCAGCAGCCAAGGCCAGGCTGCGACTGAAGCTTTCTTT. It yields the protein CASSQGQAATEAFF.

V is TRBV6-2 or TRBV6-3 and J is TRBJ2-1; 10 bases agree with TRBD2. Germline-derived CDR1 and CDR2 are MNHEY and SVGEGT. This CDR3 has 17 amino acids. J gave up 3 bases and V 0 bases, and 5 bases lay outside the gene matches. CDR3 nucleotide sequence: TGTGCCAGCAGTTACTCGCCTAGCGGGGGAATCTACAATGAGCAGTTCTTC. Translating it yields CASSYSPSGGIYNEQFF.

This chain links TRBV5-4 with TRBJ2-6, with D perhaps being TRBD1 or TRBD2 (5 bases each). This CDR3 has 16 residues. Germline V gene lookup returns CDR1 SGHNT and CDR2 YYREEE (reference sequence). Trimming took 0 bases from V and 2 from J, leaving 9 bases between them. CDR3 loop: CASSLGGATGANVLTF. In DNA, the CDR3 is TGTGCCAGCAGCTTGGGAGGGGCTACTGGGGCCAACGTCCTGACTTTC. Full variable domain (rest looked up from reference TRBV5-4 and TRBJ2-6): ETGVTQSPTHLIKTRGQQVTLRCSSQSGHNTVSWYQQALGQGPQFIFQYYREEENGRGNFPPRFSGLQFPNYSSELNVNALELDDSALYLCASSLGGATGANVLTFGAGSRLTVL.

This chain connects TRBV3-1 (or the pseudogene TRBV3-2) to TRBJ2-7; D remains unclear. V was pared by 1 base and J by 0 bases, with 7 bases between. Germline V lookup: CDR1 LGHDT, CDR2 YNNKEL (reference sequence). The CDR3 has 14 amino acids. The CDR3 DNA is TGTGCCAGCAGCCAAGGCCCGAACTCCTACGAGCAGTACTTC. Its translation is CASSQGPNSYEQYF.

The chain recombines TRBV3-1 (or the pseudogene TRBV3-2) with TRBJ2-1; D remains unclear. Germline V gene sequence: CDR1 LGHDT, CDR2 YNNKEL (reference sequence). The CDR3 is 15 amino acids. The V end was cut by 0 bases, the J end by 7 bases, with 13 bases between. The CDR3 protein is CASSQDWGSANEQFF. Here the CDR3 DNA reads TGTGCCAGCAGCCAAGATTGGGGATCTGCGAATGAGCAGTTCTTC.

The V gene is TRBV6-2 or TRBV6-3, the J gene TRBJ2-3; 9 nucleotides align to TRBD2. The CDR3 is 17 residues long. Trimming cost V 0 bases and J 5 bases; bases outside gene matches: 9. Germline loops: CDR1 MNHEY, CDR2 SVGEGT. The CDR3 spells CASSYSVAGGPQDTQYF. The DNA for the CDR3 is TGTGCCAGCAGTTACTCTGTTGCGGGGGGGCCCCAAGATACGCAGTATTTT.

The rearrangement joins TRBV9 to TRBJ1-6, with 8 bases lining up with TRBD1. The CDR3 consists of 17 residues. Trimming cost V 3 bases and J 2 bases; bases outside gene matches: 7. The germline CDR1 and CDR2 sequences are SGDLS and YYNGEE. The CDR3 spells CASSDPRDRPYNSPLHF. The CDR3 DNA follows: TGTGCCAGCAGCGACCCCCGGGACAGGCCCTATAATTCACCCCTCCACTTT.

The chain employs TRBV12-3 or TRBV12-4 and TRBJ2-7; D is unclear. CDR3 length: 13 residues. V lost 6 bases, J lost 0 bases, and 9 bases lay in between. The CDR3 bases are TGTGCCAGCAGCTCACAGAACTCCTACGAGCAGTACTTC. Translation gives CASSSQNSYEQYF.